The source of this T cell receptor (beta chain) is a study of glioma-infiltrating T cells. In the study overall: Dexamethasone exposure before glioma surgery was limited to six or fewer days.

The CDR3 length is 13 residues. In germline, CDR1 is MNHEY, CDR2 SMNVEV (reference sequence). Trimming shortened V by 2 bases and J by 6 bases, and 11 bases separated the two germline ends. The iRepertoire nested amplicon-rescue multiplex PCR amplified TCR alpha and beta CDR3s from RNA. For one-step reverse transcription and amplification, roughly 85-450 ng of tissue mRNA or PBMC total RNA was used. TCRdb re-derived calls from the multiplex PCR reads in MiXCR, one entry per CDR3 protein. The repertoire holds 300,000 to 450,000 distinct CDR3 sequences, with more than 35% as singletons. This clonotype was detected ten times or more.

Sample: glioma tissue, nonneoplastic brain tissue, or PBMCs (not recorded which). The chain recombines TRBV27 with TRBJ2-7; no clear D. This TCR came from a human donor with low-grade glioma or glioblastoma, undergoing nonglioma brain surgery, or in good health (not recorded which). The CDR3 DNA reads TGTGCCAGCAGTTTACCAGGCTCAGTCGAGCAGTACTTC. Its protein is CASSLPGSVEQYF.